The source of this TCR beta chain is a study of CD8 T cells in ankylosing spondylitis. A single record per CDR3 protein comes from TCRdb applying MiXCR to the 5' RACE reads. The sample contains 310,000 or so distinct CDR3 sequences, 15% to 25% of which appear only once. This clonotype was seen only a few times. Its antigen is currently unknown. Findings and limits, study-wide: Seemingly distinctive of ankylosing spondylitis blood was a TCR beta motif formed by eight highly homologous variants. Clones tied to disease were said to be significantly enriched in matched ankylosing spondylitis synovial fluid. The authors found the disease-linked clones to be CD8+ and relatively rare in peripheral blood.

The sequence derives from a male donor with ankylosing spondylitis or in good health (not recorded which). Sequenced sample: blood, either unsorted or a sorted T cell fraction (not recorded which).

The CDR3 here is CASSPTFPYGYTF. The CDR3 DNA sequence: TGTGCCAGCAGTCCCACTTTCCCCTATGGCTACACCTTC. The V and J genes are TRBV27 and TRBJ1-2; D uncertain. Trimming left V 5 bases short and J 4 bases short, with 11 bases between. This CDR3 region has 13 residues. Germline V lookup: CDR1 MNHEY, CDR2 SMNVEV (reference sequence).